This passage covers 22 T cell receptor beta chains from one sample sequenced in a study of OX40 agonist ivuxolimab in advanced cancers. This table comes from immunoSEQ multiplex PCR, and its TCRdb copy is limited to in-frame clones, with some not included. This table has tens of thousands of clones, 85% to 90% appearing once. The specimen comprised CD4+ or CD8+ T cells sorted from blood, sampled in a trial of the OX40 agonist ivuxolimab. The receptors here all came from an adult with an advanced solid tumor such as melanoma, head and neck, liver or kidney cancer.

This clone has only a few counts. The V and J genes are TRBV21-1 and TRBJ1-4. TRBV21-1 has pseudogene status. The CDR3 has 15 residues. CDR3: CASSKFDATNEKLFF. The CDR3 nucleotides are TGTGCCAGCAGCAAATTTGATGCAACTAATGAAAAACTGTTTTTT.

Concerning this clone itself: No DNA is shown, since the ends of the CDR3 on it are uncertain; the CDR3 is the one TCRdb lists. The genes are TRBV4-2 and TRBJ2-7. The germline gives CDR1 LGHNA, CDR2 YNFKEQ. The CDR3 has 13 residues if both end residues are counted. CDR3 protein: CASSQVGIGTWYF.

The genes are TRBV7-8 and TRBJ1-1, with TRBD1 as a possible D gene (5 bases). The V end was cut by 2 bases, the J end by 1 base, with 17 bases between. Germline lookup yields CDR1 SGHVS and CDR2 FQNEAQ. This CDR3 has 17 amino acids. The CDR3 spells CASSLRSSQGSNTEAFF. The CDR3 nucleotides read TGTGCCAGCAGCTTAAGGTCTTCTCAGGGATCGAACACTGAAGCTTTCTTT.

The chain has TRBV25-1 and TRBJ2-3; 10 bases match TRBD2. This CDR3 region has 14 residues. With V trimmed by 5 bases and J by 7 bases, 6 bases remained unmatched. CDR1 MGHDK and CDR2 SYGVNS come from the germline V gene. CDR3 sequence (DNA): TGTGCCAGCAGTCTAGCGGGGGCACCAAATACGCAGTATTTT. Amino acid sequence: CASSLAGAPNTQYF.

V is TRBV6-5 and J is TRBJ2-1, with 10 bases matching TRBD2. Germline loops: CDR1 MNHEY, CDR2 SVGAGI. This CDR3 has 16 residues. Unmatched junction bases numbered 13, after V lost 4 bases and J lost 10 bases. CDR3 sequence reads: CASSSALTSGIKEQFF. In DNA form, the CDR3 reads TGTGCCAGCAGTTCCGCTTTAACTAGCGGGATTAAAGAGCAGTTCTTC.

The chain employs TRBV5-4 and TRBJ1-6; no firm D call. From germline, CDR1 is SGHNT and CDR2 YYREEE (reference sequence). The CDR3 runs 16 residues. Trimming took off 0 bases at V and 0 bases at J, with 7 bases between the two ends. The CDR3 region has the DNA TGTGCCAGCAGCTTGGCATCGAGCTCCTATAATTCACCCCTCCACTTT. This encodes CASSLASSSYNSPLHF.

This rearrangement joins TRBV21-1 to TRBJ1-1; the D segment call TRBD1 is taken from the table without a DNA check. TRBV21-1 is termed a pseudogene. CDR3 length: 16 amino acids. CDR3 DNA sequence: TGTGCCAGCAGAAAAATGGGACAGGTAGGGTGGACTGAAGCTTTCTTT. Amino acids: CASRKMGQVGWTEAFF.

This chain uses TRBV25-1 with TRBJ1-1; D may be TRBD1 (6 bases). Looked up from germline, CDR1 is MGHDK and CDR2 is SYGVNS. The V end lost 4 bases, the J end lost 0 bases, and 6 bases lay between the germline ends. This CDR3 contains 13 residues. CDR3 DNA sequence: TGTGCCAGCAGTGGACAGGTGAACACTGAAGCTTTCTTT. This codes for CASSGQVNTEAFF.

This clone appeared a single time. J is TRBJ2-5 and V is TRBV5-5; no clear D. This CDR3 has 13 residues. CDR1 SGHKS and CDR2 YYEKEE come from the germline V gene (reference sequence). V lost 1 base, J lost 3 bases, and 7 bases lay in between. The CDR3 nucleotides read TGTGCCAGCAGCTTGTACGCGAAAGAGACCCAGTACTTC. The encoded protein is CASSLYAKETQYF.

The chain carries TRBV5-4 and TRBJ1-1, with D hard to call. Germline CDR1 SGHNT, CDR2 YYREEE (reference sequence). The CDR3 contains 15 residues. V shed 4 bases and J shed 0 bases, with 13 bases lying between them. The CDR3 here is CASSLSGGVNTEAFF. CDR3 sequence (DNA): TGTGCCAGCAGCCTCTCGGGCGGAGTGAACACTGAAGCTTTCTTT. The full variable domain, its missing parts supplied by reference TRBV5-4 and TRBJ1-1, is ETGVTQSPTHLIKTRGQQVTLRCSSQSGHNTVSWYQQALGQGPQFIFQYYREEENGRGNFPPRFSGLQFPNYSSELNVNALELDDSALYLCASSLSGGVNTEAFFGQGTRLTVV.

The V call is TRBV7-8, the J call TRBJ1-3, with 10 positions matching TRBD1. V lost 5 bases to trimming and J lost 4 bases; unmatched junction nucleotides: 5. The CDR3 spans 15 residues. Germline V CDR1 and CDR2: SGHVS, FQNEAQ. DNA for the CDR3: TGTGCCAGCAGCCCGGGGACAGGGGCGGGAAACACCATATATTTT. Amino acids: CASSPGTGAGNTIYF. Together with reference TRBV7-8 and TRBJ1-3, the CDR3 gives the full variable domain: GAGVSQSPRYKVAKRGQDVALRCDPISGHVSLFWYQQALGQGPEFLTYFQNEAQLDKSGLPSDRFFAERPEGSVSTLKIQRTQQEDSAVYLCASSPGTGAGNTIYFGEGSWLTVV.

This clone was detected only once. The chain has TRBV10-2 and TRBJ1-1, with 10 bases identical to TRBD1. Trimming cost V 5 bases and J 5 bases; bases outside gene matches: 5. CDR3 length: 14 amino acids. Germline loops: CDR1 WSHSY, CDR2 SAAADI. The CDR3 spells CASSRQGAGTEAFF. The CDR3 DNA reads as TGCGCCAGCAGTCGACAGGGGGCCGGAACTGAAGCTTTCTTT.

This clone was seen a single time. The rearrangement links TRBV5-1 to TRBJ2-1, with D perhaps matching TRBD1 (6 bases). The CDR3 runs to 15 residues. Deletions cut 0 bases from V and 8 bases from J, with 15 bases between. Germline V lookup: CDR1 SGHRS, CDR2 YFSETQ. The CDR3 spells CASSLARQGMDEQFF. The CDR3 DNA follows: TGCGCCAGCAGCTTGGCCCGTCAGGGGATGGATGAGCAGTTCTTC. Full variable domain (rest looked up from reference TRBV5-1 and TRBJ2-1): KAGVTQTPRYLIKTRGQQVTLSCSPISGHRSVSWYQQTPGQGLQFLFEYFSETQRNKGNFPGRFSGRQFSNSRSEMNVSTLELGDSALYLCASSLARQGMDEQFFGPGTRLTVL.

This chain links TRBV29-1 with TRBJ1-3; D gene unclear. Germline assignment: CDR1 SQVTM and CDR2 ANQGSEA. This CDR3 has 14 residues. The V gene lost 5 bases and the J gene lost 0 bases, with 11 bases spanning the gap. The CDR3 nucleotides read TGCAGCGTTAAGGACCCTAACTCTGGAAACACCATATATTTT. This gives the protein CSVKDPNSGNTIYF.

This chain links TRBV6-6 with TRBJ2-7; D gene unclear. Germline V gene lookup returns CDR1 MNHNY and CDR2 SVGAGI (reference sequence). Trimming removed 6 bases from V and 5 bases from J, with 17 bases in between. The CDR3 spans 14 residues. The CDR3 loop reads CASSPSYGMDEQYF. CDR3 in DNA: TGTGCCAGCAGCCCAAGTTATGGGATGGACGAGCAGTACTTC.

The chain has TRBV14 and TRBJ2-5; D possibly corresponds to TRBD2 (6 bases). The CDR3 totals 14 residues. Germline CDR1 and CDR2: SGHDN and FVKESK. V was trimmed by 0 bases and J by 5 bases, leaving 10 bases between them. In nucleotides, the CDR3 is TGTGCCAGCAGCCAAGAGGAGGGGTTCGAGACCCAGTACTTC. Protein product: CASSQEEGFETQYF.

V gene TRBV7-9 combines with J gene TRBJ1-6; D call uncertain. The CDR3 contains 13 residues. Looked up from germline, CDR1 is SEHNR and CDR2 is FQNEAQ (reference sequence). V was clipped by 0 bases and J by 7 bases, with 4 bases between them. CDR3 residues: CASSLAVNSPLHF. CDR3 sequence (DNA): TGTGCCAGCAGCTTAGCCGTCAATTCACCCCTCCACTTT.

The chain is built from TRBV7-2 and TRBJ2-5, with 11 nucleotides matching TRBD2. This CDR3 is 14 amino acids long. The trim removed 5 bases at V and 3 bases at J, leaving 2 bases unmatched. Germline assignment: CDR1 SGHTA and CDR2 FQGNSA. CDR3 sequence (DNA): TGTGCCAGCAGCGCGGGACTAGCGGAAGAGACCCAGTACTTC. Encoded protein: CASSAGLAEETQYF.

This chain uses TRBV4-2 with TRBJ2-1; D call uncertain. Germline V lookup: CDR1 LGHNA, CDR2 YNFKEQ. The CDR3 loop spans 16 amino acids. Trimming shortened V by 0 bases and J by 4 bases, and 13 bases separated the two germline ends. The DNA of the CDR3 is TGTGCCAGCAGCCAAGACCACACTACCCGATACAATGAGCAGTTCTTC. Encoded protein: CASSQDHTTRYNEQFF.

This clone has just a few counts. The chain links TRBV2 to TRBJ1-1; 7 bases are a match to TRBD1. Looked up from germline, CDR1 is SNHLY and CDR2 is FYNNEI. This CDR3 contains 13 residues. CDR3 DNA sequence: TGTGCAGAGGGAGGCAGGGGGGACACTGAAGCTTTCTTT. This translates into CAEGGRGDTEAFF.

V usage is TRBV19 and J usage is TRBJ1-6, with TRBD1 as a possible D gene (5 bases). The CDR3 sequence is 13 residues long. The V gene lost 10 bases and the J gene lost 3 bases, with 10 bases spanning the gap. The V gene's germline CDR1 is LNHDA and CDR2 SQIVND (reference sequence). The CDR3 DNA reads TGTGCCACTCAGGGCCACTATAATTCACCCCTCCACTTT. This encodes CATQGHYNSPLHF.

This chain uses TRBV19 with TRBJ2-1, with 11 bases lining up with TRBD1. The CDR3 extends over 16 amino acids. Germline V gene data show CDR1 as LNHDA and CDR2 as SQIVND (reference sequence). J was trimmed by 5 bases and V by 4 bases; bases with no gene match: 7. The CDR3: CASSRTGTGGNNEQFF. The DNA of the CDR3 is TGTGCCAGTAGTAGAACCGGGACAGGGGGTAACAATGAGCAGTTCTTC. The full variable domain, its missing parts supplied by reference TRBV19 and TRBJ2-1, is DGGITQSPKYLFRKEGQNVTLSCEQNLNHDAMYWYRQDPGQGLRLIYYSQIVNDFQKGDIAEGYSVSREKKESFPLTVTSAQKNPTAFYLCASSRTGTGGNNEQFFGPGTRLTVL.